This entry concerns a single T cell receptor (beta chain). This entry comes from a study of T cell responses to AZD1222 COVID-19 vaccine. Assay used: immunoSEQ multiplex PCR; TCRdb lists only in-frame clones, some missing. The data show about 150,000 clones, roughly 90% seen once. This CDR3 contains 14 residues. V lost 3 bases, J lost 0 bases, and 8 bases lay in between. CDR1 and CDR2 from the germline V gene are SEHNR and FQNEAQ (reference sequence). The J gene is TRBJ1-1, the V gene TRBV7-9, with D unclear. Sequences were derived from peripheral blood, sampled on day 0 of AZD1222 vaccination. This receptor was identified in an adult in good health. CDR3 coding DNA: TGTGCCAGCAGCTTGAGCGAGCTGAACACTGAAGCTTTCTTT. Amino acids: CASSLSELNTEAFF.